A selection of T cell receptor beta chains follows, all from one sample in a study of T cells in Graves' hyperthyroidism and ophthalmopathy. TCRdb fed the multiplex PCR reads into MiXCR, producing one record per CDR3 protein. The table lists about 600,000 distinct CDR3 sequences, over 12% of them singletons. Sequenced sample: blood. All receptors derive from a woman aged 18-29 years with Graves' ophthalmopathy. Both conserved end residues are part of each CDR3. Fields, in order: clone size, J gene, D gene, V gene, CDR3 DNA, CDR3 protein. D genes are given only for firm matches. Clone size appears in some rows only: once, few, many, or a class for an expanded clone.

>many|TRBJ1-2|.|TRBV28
TGTGCCAGCAGTTCACCCCCCCGGGGAGAAGATGGCTACACCTTC
CASSSPPRGEDGYTF
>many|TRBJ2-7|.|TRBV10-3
TGTGCCATCAGTGAGGCAGGGTTCTCCTACGAGCAGTACTTC
CAISEAGFSYEQYF
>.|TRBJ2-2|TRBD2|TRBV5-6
TGTGCCAGCAGCTTGAGGCTAGCGGGAACCGGGGAGCTGTTTTTT
CASSLRLAGTGELFF
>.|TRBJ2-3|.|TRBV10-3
TGTGCCATCAGTGAGTCGAAGAGGAGCTCAGATACGCAGTATTTT
CAISESKRSSDTQYF
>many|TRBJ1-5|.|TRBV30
TGTGCCTGGAACAGGGTGGCGAATCAGCCCCAGCATTTT
CAWNRVANQPQHF
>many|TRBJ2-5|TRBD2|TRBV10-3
TGTGCCATCAGTGAGTCGGGAGGGATAGAGACCCAGTACTTC
CAISESGGIETQYF
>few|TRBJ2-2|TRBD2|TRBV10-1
TGCGCCACCCAACGCGACCGGACTAGCCCAGACACCGGGGAGCTGTTTTTT
CATQRDRTSPDTGELFF
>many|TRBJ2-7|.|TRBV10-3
TGTGCCATCAGTGAGTCGGGCTTGAGGCGCTACGAGCAGTACTTC
CAISESGLRRYEQYF
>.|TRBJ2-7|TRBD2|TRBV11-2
TGTGCCAGCAGCGAAACGGGGGGGGCAGGCAGCTCCTACGAGCAGTACTTC
CASSETGGAGSSYEQYF
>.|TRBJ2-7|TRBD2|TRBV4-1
TGCGTCAGCAGCCTCCAGACTAGCGGGAGGTCCTACGAGCAGTACTTC
CVSSLQTSGRSYEQYF
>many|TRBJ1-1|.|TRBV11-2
TGTGCCAGCAGCCGGTGGGGCACTGAAGCTTTCTTT
CASSRWGTEAFF
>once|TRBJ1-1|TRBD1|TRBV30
TGTGCCTGGAGTGAGGGGACAGGGCTTGACACTGAAGCTTTCTTT
CAWSEGTGLDTEAFF
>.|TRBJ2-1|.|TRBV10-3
TGTGCCATCAGTGACCCCGGGAGAAGCTCCTACAATGAGCAGTTCTTC
CAISDPGRSSYNEQFF
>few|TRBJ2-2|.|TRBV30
TGTGCCTGGAGGGGGTGGAACACCGGGGAGCTGTTTTTT
CAWRGWNTGELFF
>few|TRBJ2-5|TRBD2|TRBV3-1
TGTGCCAGCAGCCAAATTAGCGGGGGACAAGAGACCCAGTACTTC
CASSQISGGQETQYF
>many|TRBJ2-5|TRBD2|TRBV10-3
TGTGCCATCAGTGGGACTAGGGAGAAAGAGACCCAGTACTTC
CAISGTREKETQYF
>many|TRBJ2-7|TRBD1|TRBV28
TGTGCCAGCAGTTTAACAGGGGGCCGCGAGCAGTACTTC
CASSLTGGREQYF
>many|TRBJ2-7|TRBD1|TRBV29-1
TGCAGCGTTGAGTGGGACAGGGGAGGCTACGAGCAGTACTTC
CSVEWDRGGYEQYF
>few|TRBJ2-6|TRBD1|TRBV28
TGTGCCAGCAGTTTGCCGGGACAGGTCAACTCTGGGGCCAACGTCCTGACTTTC
CASSLPGQVNSGANVLTF
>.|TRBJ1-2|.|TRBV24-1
TGTGCCACCAGTGATAGGGATTATGGCTACACCTTC
CATSDRDYGYTF
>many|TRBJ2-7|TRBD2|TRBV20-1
TGCAGTGCCTCAACTGGGACTAGCGGGAGCAAGCAGTACTTC
CSASTGTSGSKQYF
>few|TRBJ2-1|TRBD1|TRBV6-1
TGTGCCAGCAGTCGCGGGACAGGGGCTCTAAATGAGCAGTTCTTC
CASSRGTGALNEQFF
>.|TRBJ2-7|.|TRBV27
TGTGCCAGCAGCATGAGGGGGGCAGGGGAGCAGTACTTC
CASSMRGAGEQYF
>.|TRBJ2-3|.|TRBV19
TGTGCCAGTAGTATAGCCCCTCTGGCGGCGAGGATTGAGGATACGCAGTATTTT
CASSIAPLAARIEDTQYF
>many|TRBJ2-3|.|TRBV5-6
TGTGCCAGCAGCTACGGGACAACGAGGGGAGATACGCAGTATTTT
CASSYGTTRGDTQYF
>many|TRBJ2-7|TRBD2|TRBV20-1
TGCAGTGCTAGAGGAGCGGGAGCCGGTGTCTACGAGCAGTACTTC
CSARGAGAGVYEQYF
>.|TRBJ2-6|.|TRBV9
TGTGCCAGCAGCCCCGAGAGGGCCACTGGGGCCAACGTCCTGACTTTC
CASSPERATGANVLTF
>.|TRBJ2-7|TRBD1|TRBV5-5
TGTGCCAGCATCCCCGGGACAGCCAATAGTCTACCCTACGAGCAGTACTTC
CASIPGTANSLPYEQYF
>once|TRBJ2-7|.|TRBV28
TGTGCCAGCAGTTTTAGTTTTCAGGGTACTCCCTACGAGCAGTACTTC
CASSFSFQGTPYEQYF
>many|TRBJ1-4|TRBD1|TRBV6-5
TGTGCCAGCAGTTACTCGTTACAGGGGAGTGGGAAACTGTTTTTT
CASSYSLQGSGKLFF
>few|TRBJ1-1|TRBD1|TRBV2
TGTGCCACCCCGACAGGGGGAGGCGCTTTCTTT
CATPTGGGAFF
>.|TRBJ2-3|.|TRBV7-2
.
CASSIYLCSPQVGLAGDTQYF
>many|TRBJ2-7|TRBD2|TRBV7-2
TGTGCCAGCAGCCGTAGCGGGAGCTCCTACGAGCAGTACTTC
CASSRSGSSYEQYF
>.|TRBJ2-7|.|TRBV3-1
TGTGCCAGCAGCCAAGGAGACAACTACGAGCAGTACTTC
CASSQGDNYEQYF
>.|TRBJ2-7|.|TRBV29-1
TGCAGCGTTGGCGGGGACAGCCTGTTGCAGTACTTC
CSVGGDSLLQYF
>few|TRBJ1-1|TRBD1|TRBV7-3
TGTGCCAGCAGCTTATCGGGAGGGGGCGGTACTGAAGCTTTCTTT
CASSLSGGGGTEAFF
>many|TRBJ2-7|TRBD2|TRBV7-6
TGTGCCAGCACCCAGGATAGCGGGAGGGGAAACGAGCAGTACTTC
CASTQDSGRGNEQYF
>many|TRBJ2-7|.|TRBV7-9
TGTGCCAGCAGCATCGGACAGTACGAGCAGTACTTC
CASSIGQYEQYF
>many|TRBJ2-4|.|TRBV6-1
TGTGCCAGCATTCTAGGGGGTAGACCTAACATTCAGTACTTC
CASILGGRPNIQYF
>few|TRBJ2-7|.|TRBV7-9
TGTGCCGCCCGAGGAAGCTCCTACGAGCAGTACTTC
CAARGSSYEQYF
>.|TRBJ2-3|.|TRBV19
TGTGCCAGTAGTATAGATCGTGGGACATCAGACACAGATACGCAGTATTTT
CASSIDRGTSDTDTQYF
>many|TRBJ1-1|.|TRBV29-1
TGCAGCGTGCCTGAAAGGGGTACTGAAGCTTTCTTT
CSVPERGTEAFF
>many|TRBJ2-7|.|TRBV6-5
TGTGCCAGCAGTTACTCGTTCGGGGTGGCCTACGAGCAGTACTTC
CASSYSFGVAYEQYF
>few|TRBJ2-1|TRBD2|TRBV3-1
TGTGCCAGCAGCCAGAAACTTTTAGCGGGAGCATTCTACAATGAGCAGTTCTTC
CASSQKLLAGAFYNEQFF
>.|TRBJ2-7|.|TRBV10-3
TGTGCCATCAGCCCTAAGGGGTACGAGCAGTACTTC
CAISPKGYEQYF
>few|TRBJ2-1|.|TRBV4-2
TGTGCCAGCAGCCGAGAAACTAGTACCATCTACAATGAGCAGTTCTTC
CASSRETSTIYNEQFF
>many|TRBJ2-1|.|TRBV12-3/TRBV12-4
TGTGCCAGCAGTTTAGGACTAGTGGAGGCCTACGTTGAGCAGTTCTTC
CASSLGLVEAYVEQFF
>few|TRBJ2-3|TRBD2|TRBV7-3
TGTGCCAGCAGCCGTAGCGGGCTAAGCACAGATACGCAGTATTTT
CASSRSGLSTDTQYF
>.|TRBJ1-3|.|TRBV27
TGTGCCAGCAGACAACAGCGTTTCTCTGGAAACACCATATATTTT
CASRQQRFSGNTIYF
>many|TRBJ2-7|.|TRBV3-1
TGTGCCAGCAGCCAACCTGGTTTAGGTTTAACCTACGAGCAGTACTTC
CASSQPGLGLTYEQYF